This T cell receptor (beta chain) was observed in a study of T cells expressing NK-cell markers (dated by TCRdb to between 2020 and 2021). Describing the broader study: In sorted CD3+CD56+NKG2C+, CD3+CD56+NKG2C- and CD3+CD56-NKG2C+ T-cell subsets from 7 or 8 donors, TCR beta-chain repertoires were profiled. Seven of the eight sequenced donors were HCMV-seropositive and one was HCMV-seronegative. All eight donors whose samples were sequenced were randomly selected healthy volunteers, three of them men and five women. Illumina HiSeq 2000/2500, MiSeq or NextSeq was used to sequence libraries as 2 x 150 bp reads. Results the study describes overall, beyond this receptor: It remained unclear whether the expanded NKG2C-expressing T cell clones were specific for HCMV antigens. Those dominant clonotypes were again the most abundant among CD3+CD56-NKG2C+ cells in a few donors, at roughly 25-60.1%. In more than five donors, the dominant CD3+CD56+NKG2C+ clonotypes ranked among the top 10 CD8+ clonotypes, making up about 1.0-7.5% of CD8+ T cells.

In the case of this clonotype: Its antigen is currently not known.

HCMV serostatus was determined by detecting HCMV-specific IgG in serum with a commercial ELISA kit. Peripheral blood mononuclear cells were isolated from blood by Ficoll density gradient centrifugation. The instrument was an Illumina HiSeq 2000. TCR beta cDNA libraries were made by 5'RACE template switching that added a universal primer site and unique molecular identifiers. Synthesis of cDNA was primed from the TCR beta constant segment and was followed by two consecutive PCR amplification steps. From the authors' description of their analysis: MIGEC handled demultiplexing of the reads and grouping by UMI, while MiTCR was used to assemble and quantify clonotypes. Only TCR cDNA sequences supported by at least two reads were kept to exclude erroneous sequences. The tcR package was used for downstream repertoire analysis, and clonotypes were matched between fractions using CDR3 nucleotide sequence together with V segment. VDJmatch was used to annotate antigen specificity against VDJdb, with one amino acid substitution in CDR3 allowed. After reprocessing by TCRdb, each CDR3 protein sequence is one entry, and no DNA is given. Here the V and J calls rest on TCRdb's processing, not on the authors' analysis. The table for this sample lists about 460,000 distinct CDR3 sequences. Of the sample, approximately 1.4% is held by the ten largest clones.

The CDR3 covers 14 residues, taking in both the cysteine and the phenylalanine. No nucleotide data were recorded. This clonotype was sampled from a woman in her fifties or sixties in good health. Donor details come from another sample of the same person, matched by shared clones. Sequencing was done on a sample of blood T cells: a sorted CD56 or NKG2C T cell subset, CD4+ or CD8+ T cells, or bulk PBMC T cells (not recorded which). Here the chain combines TRBV12-3 or TRBV12-4 and TRBJ2-1; TCRdb's D gene call, TRBD2, goes unchecked for lack of DNA. The CDR3 reads as follows: CASSLSLAGGPAFF.